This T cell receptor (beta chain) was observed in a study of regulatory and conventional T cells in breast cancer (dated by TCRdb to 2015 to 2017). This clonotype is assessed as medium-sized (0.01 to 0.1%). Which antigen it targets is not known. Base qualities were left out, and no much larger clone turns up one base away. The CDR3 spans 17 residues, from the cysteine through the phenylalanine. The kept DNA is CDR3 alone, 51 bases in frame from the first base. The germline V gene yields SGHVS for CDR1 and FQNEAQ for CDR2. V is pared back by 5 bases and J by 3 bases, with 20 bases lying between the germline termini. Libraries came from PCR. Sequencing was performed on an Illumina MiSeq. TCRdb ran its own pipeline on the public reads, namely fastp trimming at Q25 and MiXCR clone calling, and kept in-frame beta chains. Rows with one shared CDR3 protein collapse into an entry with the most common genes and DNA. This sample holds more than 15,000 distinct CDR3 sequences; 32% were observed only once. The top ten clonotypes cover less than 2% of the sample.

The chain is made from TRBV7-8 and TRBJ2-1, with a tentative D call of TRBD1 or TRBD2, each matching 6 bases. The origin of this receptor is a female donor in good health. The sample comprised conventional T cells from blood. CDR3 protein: CASSHRSGAGGYNEQFF. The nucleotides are TGTGCCAGCAGCCATCGGTCAGGGGCCGGGGGCTACAATGAGCAGTTCTTC.